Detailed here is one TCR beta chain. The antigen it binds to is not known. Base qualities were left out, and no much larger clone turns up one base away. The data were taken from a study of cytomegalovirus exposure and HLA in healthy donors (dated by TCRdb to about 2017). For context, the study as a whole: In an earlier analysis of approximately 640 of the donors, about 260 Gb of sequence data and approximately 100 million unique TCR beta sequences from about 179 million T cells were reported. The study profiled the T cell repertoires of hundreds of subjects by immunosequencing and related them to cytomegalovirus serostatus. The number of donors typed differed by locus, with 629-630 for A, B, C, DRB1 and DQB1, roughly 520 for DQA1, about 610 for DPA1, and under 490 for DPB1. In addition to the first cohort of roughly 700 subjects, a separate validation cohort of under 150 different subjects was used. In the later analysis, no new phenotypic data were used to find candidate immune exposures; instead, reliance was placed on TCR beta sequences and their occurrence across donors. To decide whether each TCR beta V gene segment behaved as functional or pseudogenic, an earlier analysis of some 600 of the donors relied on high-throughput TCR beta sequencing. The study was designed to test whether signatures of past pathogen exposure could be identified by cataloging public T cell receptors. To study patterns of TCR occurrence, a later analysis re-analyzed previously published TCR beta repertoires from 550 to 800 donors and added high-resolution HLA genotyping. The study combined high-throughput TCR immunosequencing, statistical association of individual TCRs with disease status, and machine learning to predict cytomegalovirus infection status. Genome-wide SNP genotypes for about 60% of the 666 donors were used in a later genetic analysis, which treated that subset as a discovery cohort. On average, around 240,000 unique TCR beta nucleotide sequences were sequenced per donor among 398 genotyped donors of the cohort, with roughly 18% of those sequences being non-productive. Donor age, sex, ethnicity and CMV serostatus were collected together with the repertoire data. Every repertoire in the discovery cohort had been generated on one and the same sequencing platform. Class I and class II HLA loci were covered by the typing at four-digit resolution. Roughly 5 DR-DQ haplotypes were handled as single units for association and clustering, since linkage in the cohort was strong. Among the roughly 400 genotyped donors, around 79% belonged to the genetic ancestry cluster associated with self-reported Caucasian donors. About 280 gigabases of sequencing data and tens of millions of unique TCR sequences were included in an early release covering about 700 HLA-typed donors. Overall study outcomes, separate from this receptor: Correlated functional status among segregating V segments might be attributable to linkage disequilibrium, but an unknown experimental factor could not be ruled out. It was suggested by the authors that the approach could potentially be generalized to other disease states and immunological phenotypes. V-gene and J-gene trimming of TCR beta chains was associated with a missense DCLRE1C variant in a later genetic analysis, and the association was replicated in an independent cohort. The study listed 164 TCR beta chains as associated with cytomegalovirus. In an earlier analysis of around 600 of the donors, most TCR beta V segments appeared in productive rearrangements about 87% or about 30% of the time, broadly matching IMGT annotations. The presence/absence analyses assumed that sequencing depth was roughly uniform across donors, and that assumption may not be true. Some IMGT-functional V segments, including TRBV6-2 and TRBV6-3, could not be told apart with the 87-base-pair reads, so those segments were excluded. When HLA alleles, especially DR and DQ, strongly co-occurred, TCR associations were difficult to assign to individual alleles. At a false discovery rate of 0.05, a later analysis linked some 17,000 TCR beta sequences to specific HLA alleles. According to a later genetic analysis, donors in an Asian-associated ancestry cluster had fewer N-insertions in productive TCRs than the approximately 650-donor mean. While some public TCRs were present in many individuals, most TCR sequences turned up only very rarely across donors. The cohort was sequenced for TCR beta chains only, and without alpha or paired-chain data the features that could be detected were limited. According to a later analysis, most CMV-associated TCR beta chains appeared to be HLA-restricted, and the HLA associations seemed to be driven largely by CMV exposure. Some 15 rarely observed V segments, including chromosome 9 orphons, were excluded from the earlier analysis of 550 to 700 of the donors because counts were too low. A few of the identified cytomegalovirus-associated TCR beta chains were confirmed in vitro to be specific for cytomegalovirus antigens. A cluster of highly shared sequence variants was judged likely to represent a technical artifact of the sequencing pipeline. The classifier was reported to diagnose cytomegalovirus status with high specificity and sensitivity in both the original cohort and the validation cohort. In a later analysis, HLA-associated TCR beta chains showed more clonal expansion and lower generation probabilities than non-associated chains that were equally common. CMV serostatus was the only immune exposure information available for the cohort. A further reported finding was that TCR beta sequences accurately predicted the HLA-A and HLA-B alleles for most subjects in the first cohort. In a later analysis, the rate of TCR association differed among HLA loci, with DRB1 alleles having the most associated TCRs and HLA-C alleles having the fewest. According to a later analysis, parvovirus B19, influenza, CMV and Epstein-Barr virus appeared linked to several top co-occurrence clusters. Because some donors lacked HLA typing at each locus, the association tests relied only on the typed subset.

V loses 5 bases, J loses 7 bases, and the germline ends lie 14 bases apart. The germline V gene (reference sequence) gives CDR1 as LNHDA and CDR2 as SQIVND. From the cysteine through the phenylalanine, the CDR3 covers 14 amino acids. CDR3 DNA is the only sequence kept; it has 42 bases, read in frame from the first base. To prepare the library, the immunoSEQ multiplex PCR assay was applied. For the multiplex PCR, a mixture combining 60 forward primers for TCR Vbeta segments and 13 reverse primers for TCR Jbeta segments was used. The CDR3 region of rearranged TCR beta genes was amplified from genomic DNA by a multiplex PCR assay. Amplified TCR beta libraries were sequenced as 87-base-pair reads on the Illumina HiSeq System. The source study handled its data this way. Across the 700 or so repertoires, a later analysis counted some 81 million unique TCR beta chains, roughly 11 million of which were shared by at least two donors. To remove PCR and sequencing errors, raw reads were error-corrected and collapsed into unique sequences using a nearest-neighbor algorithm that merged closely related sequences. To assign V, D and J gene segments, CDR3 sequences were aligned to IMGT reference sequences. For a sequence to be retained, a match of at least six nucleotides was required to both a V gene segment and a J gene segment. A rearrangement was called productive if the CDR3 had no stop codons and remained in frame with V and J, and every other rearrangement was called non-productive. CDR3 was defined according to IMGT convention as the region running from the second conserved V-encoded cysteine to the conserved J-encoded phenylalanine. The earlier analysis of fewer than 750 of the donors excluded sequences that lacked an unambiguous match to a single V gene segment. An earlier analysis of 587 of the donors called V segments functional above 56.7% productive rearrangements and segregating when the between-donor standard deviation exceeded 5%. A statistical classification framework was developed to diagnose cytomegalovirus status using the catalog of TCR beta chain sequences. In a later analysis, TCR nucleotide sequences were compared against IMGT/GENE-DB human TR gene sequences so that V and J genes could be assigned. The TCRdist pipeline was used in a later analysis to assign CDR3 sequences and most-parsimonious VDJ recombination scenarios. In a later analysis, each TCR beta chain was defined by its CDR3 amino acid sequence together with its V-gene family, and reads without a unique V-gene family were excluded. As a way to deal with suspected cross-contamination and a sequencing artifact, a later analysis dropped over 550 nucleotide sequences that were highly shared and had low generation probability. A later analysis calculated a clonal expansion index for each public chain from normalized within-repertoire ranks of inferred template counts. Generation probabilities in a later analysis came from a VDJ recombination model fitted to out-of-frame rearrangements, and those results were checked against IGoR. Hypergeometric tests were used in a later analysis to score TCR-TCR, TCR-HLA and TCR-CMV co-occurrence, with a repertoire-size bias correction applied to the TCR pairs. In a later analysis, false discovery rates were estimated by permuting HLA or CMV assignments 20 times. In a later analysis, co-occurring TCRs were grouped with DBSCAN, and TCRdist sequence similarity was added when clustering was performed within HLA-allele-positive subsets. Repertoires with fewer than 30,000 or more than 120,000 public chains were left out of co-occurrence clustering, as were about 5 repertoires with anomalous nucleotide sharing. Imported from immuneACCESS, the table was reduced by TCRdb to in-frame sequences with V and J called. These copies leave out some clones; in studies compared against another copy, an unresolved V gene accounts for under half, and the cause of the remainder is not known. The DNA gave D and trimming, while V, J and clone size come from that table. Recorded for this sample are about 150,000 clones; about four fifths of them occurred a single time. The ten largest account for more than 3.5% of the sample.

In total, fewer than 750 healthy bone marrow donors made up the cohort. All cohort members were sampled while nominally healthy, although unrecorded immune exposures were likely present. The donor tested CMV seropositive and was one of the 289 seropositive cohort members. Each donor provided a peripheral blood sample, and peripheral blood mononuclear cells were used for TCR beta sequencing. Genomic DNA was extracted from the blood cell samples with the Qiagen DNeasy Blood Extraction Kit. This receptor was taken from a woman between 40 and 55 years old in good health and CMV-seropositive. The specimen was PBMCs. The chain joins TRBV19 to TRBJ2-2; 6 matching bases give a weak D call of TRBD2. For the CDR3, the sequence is CASSPLRDGGELFF. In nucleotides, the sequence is TGTGCCAGTAGTCCTTTGCGGGATGGCGGGGAGCTGTTTTTT.